This passage covers 28 T cell receptor beta chains from one sample sequenced in a study of T cell responses to AZD1222 COVID-19 vaccine. Data came from immunoSEQ multiplex PCR; TCRdb stores just in-frame clones and leaves some out. The profile shows roughly 140,000 clones, 88% of them singletons. Sequencing was performed on peripheral blood, taken on day 0 of AZD1222 vaccination. These receptors were taken from an adult in good health.

V gene TRBV6-6 combines with J gene TRBJ1-5; D call uncertain. Germline assignment: CDR1 MNHNY and CDR2 SVGAGI (reference sequence). The CDR3 consists of 17 residues. The V and J ends lost 6 bases and 0 bases respectively, with 18 bases between them. The CDR3 sequence is CASRRTGRGVSNQPQHF. CDR3 nucleotides: TGTGCCAGCAGACGAACCGGACGGGGTGTTAGCAATCAGCCCCAGCATTTT.

V usage is TRBV24-1 and J usage is TRBJ1-2; tentative D call: TRBD1 (5 bases). V lost 5 bases and J lost 7, with 19 bases in between. Germline CDR1 KGHDR, CDR2 SFDVKD. The CDR3 runs to 15 residues. This chain's CDR3 is CATSVKSPGLGGYTF. CDR3 nucleotides: TGTGCCACCAGTGTGAAGTCCCCAGGGCTAGGTGGCTACACCTTC.

The CDR3 reads CASSLGASGGLRNNEQFF. As DNA, the CDR3 is TGTGCCAGCAGCTTAGGGGCTAGCGGGGGGCTGCGCAACAATGAGCAGTTCTTC. This chain connects TRBV7-9 to TRBJ2-1; 11 bases agree with TRBD2. Germline assignment: CDR1 SEHNR and CDR2 FQNEAQ (reference sequence). The CDR3 has 18 residues. The ends lost 1 base at V and 5 bases at J; junction bases unmatched: 10.

This chain uses TRBV11-3 with TRBJ1-6; 9 bases are shared with TRBD1. V was clipped by 3 bases and J by 7 bases; unmatched bases: 1. The CDR3 is 14 residues long. In germline, CDR1 is SGHNT, CDR2 YENEEA. In nucleotides, the CDR3 is TGTGCCAGCAGCTTGACAGGGGGGAATTCACCCCTCCACTTT. Its translation: CASSLTGGNSPLHF.

The chain joins TRBV18 to TRBJ1-3; no clear D gene. The length of the CDR3 is 15 residues. Trimming stripped 3 bases from V and 0 bases from J, with 9 bases between. Per germline, CDR1 KGHSH and CDR2 LQKENI. The CDR3 nucleotides read TGTGCCAGCTCACCGGCGGCTACCTCTGGAAACACCATATATTTT. Protein product: CASSPAATSGNTIYF.

The chain links TRBV5-1 to TRBJ2-7; 9 bases agree with TRBD1. From germline, CDR1 is SGHRS and CDR2 YFSETQ. The V and J ends lost 4 bases and 1 base, in that order; junction bases with no gene match: 6. The CDR3 totals 15 residues. CDR3 DNA sequence: TGCGCCAGCAGCCCGACGACAGGGGGTTCCTACGAGCAGTACTTC. This encodes CASSPTTGGSYEQYF. Looking up the rest from reference TRBV5-1 and TRBJ2-7 gives the full variable domain: KAGVTQTPRYLIKTRGQQVTLSCSPISGHRSVSWYQQTPGQGLQFLFEYFSETQRNKGNFPGRFSGRQFSNSRSEMNVSTLELGDSALYLCASSPTTGGSYEQYFGPGTRLTVT.

The chain combines TRBV5-1 with TRBJ1-3, with 7 bases that match TRBD1. Germline loops: CDR1 SGHRS, CDR2 YFSETQ. The CDR3 has 15 residues. V was clipped by 7 bases and J by 4 bases; unmatched bases: 11. The CDR3 coding sequence is TGCGCCAGCGGGCCGACAGGGAGTACAGGAAACACCATATATTTT. Protein: CASGPTGSTGNTIYF.

This chain joins TRBV28 and TRBJ1-1; tentative D call: TRBD1 (5 bases). Germline CDR1 and CDR2: MDHEN and SYDVKM. The length of the CDR3 is 14 residues. Trimming removed 5 bases at V and 7 bases at J, with 17 bases between. CDR3 DNA sequence: TGTGCCAGCAGTCCTACCACCAGGGCAATTGAAGCTTTCTTT. Its translation: CASSPTTRAIEAFF.

The chain recombines TRBV3-1 (or the pseudogene TRBV3-2) with TRBJ2-4, with 8 bases that match TRBD2. The CDR3 extends over 15 amino acids. Germline CDR1 and CDR2: LGHDT and YNNKEL (reference sequence). The V segment lost 8 bases and the J segment 7 bases; nucleotides outside the gene matches: 13. The CDR3 coding sequence is TGTGCCAGCTACCTTCGGGGACTAGGCAAGAACATTCAGTACTTC. It is translated as CASYLRGLGKNIQYF.

The CDR3 sequence: CASTPPEDSYGYTF. The CDR3 coding sequence is TGTGCCAGTACCCCACCCGAAGACAGCTATGGCTACACCTTC. The chain has TRBV19 and TRBJ1-2; a possible D gene is TRBD1 (5 bases). V lost 7 bases and J 4 bases, leaving 16 bases between the germline ends. The CDR3 is made up of 14 amino acids. Germline V gives CDR1 LNHDA, CDR2 SQIVND (reference sequence).

J is TRBJ2-1 and V is TRBV28; no definite D call. Trimming pared 6 bases from V and 6 bases from J, leaving 9 bases between. Germline V gene data show CDR1 as MDHEN and CDR2 as SYDVKM. The CDR3 covers 12 residues. In nucleotides, the CDR3 is TGTGCCAGCAGGGCCGGGCTCAATGAGCAGTTCTTC. Residues: CASRAGLNEQFF.

The sample holds a few counts of this clone. The chain carries TRBV4-1 and TRBJ2-2; 10 bases line up with TRBD2. Trimming removed 1 base from V and 4 bases from J; junction bases left unmatched: 9. The CDR3 extends over 18 amino acids. Looked up from germline, CDR1 is MGHRA and CDR2 is YSYEKL. The CDR3 is CASSQALAGAASTGELFF. Written as DNA, the CDR3 is TGCGCCAGCAGCCAAGCCCTAGCGGGGGCCGCGAGCACCGGGGAGCTGTTTTTT.

This chain links TRBV5-4 with TRBJ2-7, with no clear D. This CDR3 has 14 residues. Trimming removed 2 bases at V and 5 bases at J, with 14 bases between. The V gene's germline CDR1 is SGHNT and CDR2 YYREEE (reference sequence). CDR3 amino acids: CASSFSQSHDEQYF. CDR3 in DNA: TGTGCCAGCAGCTTCAGTCAATCTCACGACGAGCAGTACTTC.

This clone was detected only once. The V and J genes are TRBV7-9 and TRBJ2-5; TRBD1 matches 7 bases. Per germline, CDR1 SEHNR and CDR2 FQNEAQ (reference sequence). The CDR3 loop spans 15 amino acids. The V and J ends lost 5 bases and 1 base, in that order; junction bases with no gene match: 7. For the CDR3, the DNA is TGTGCCAGCAGCCATAGACAGGGCGGCCAAGAGACCCAGTACTTC. Its protein product is CASSHRQGGQETQYF.

The CDR3 coding sequence is TGTGCCAGCAGCTTAGACAAATTCGCGCGGGCTTTCTTT. The encoded protein is CASSLDKFARAFF. The chain is built from TRBV7-9 and TRBJ1-1; D is undetermined. CDR1 and CDR2 from the germline V gene are SEHNR and FQNEAQ (reference sequence). CDR3 length equals 13 residues. Trimming took 1 base from V and 11 from J, leaving 14 bases between them.

The chain links TRBV5-5 to TRBJ1-3, with 7 positions matching TRBD1. Trimming removed 4 bases from V and 3 bases from J; junction bases left unmatched: 10. The CDR3 runs to 16 residues. Germline V gives CDR1 SGHKS, CDR2 YYEKEE (reference sequence). The CDR3 reads CASSRPKQGLGNTIYF. The CDR3 DNA sequence: TGTGCCAGCAGCCGCCCTAAACAGGGGCTTGGAAACACCATATATTTT.

The chain links TRBV5-1 to TRBJ2-1, with TRBD2 as a possible D gene (5 bases). Deletions cut 3 bases from V and 4 bases from J, with 14 bases between. The germline gives CDR1 SGHRS, CDR2 YFSETQ. This CDR3 contains 15 residues. CDR3 in DNA: TGCGCCAGCAGCTCCGGGATCACCAGATACAATGAGCAGTTCTTC. It is translated as CASSSGITRYNEQFF.

The rearrangement links TRBV29-1 to TRBJ1-1; D gene ambiguous. Trimming took off 4 bases at V and 0 bases at J, with 12 bases between the two ends. Germline CDR1 is SQVTM and CDR2 is ANQGSEA. This CDR3 comprises 14 residues. The DNA for the CDR3 is TGCAGCGTTGTAGGCAGTAGTATGAACACTGAAGCTTTCTTT. Protein sequence: CSVVGSSMNTEAFF.

This chain joins TRBV6-4 and TRBJ2-1, with 9 bases matching TRBD2. The CDR3 runs 18 residues. The germline V gene has CDR1 MRHNA and CDR2 SNTAGT. With 4 bases clipped from V and 1 base from J, the junction kept 11 bases outside the gene matches. CDR3 residues: CASSAFPWRGGSYNEQFF. CDR3 nucleotides: TGTGCCAGCAGTGCATTCCCGTGGCGGGGGGGTTCCTACAATGAGCAGTTCTTC.

V usage is TRBV11-2 and J usage is TRBJ2-5; 7 bases map to TRBD1. The junction had 6 bases not matched to a gene; V was cut back by 4 bases and J by 1 base. Germline CDR1 reads SGHAT; CDR2 reads FQNNGV. The length of the CDR3 is 15 residues. The CDR3 DNA reads as TGTGCCAGCAGCTCTCCGGACAGGATCCAAGAGACCCAGTACTTC. This codes for CASSSPDRIQETQYF.

This sequence joins TRBV2 and TRBJ1-5, with 7 bases identical to TRBD1. Germline loops: CDR1 SNHLY, CDR2 FYNNEI. Trimming at V came to 7 bases and at J to 3 bases, leaving 9 bases not matched to a gene. The CDR3 is 15 amino acids. The CDR3 sequence is CASTRRQGVNQPQHF. The CDR3 bases are TGTGCCAGCACCCGTCGGCAGGGGGTCAATCAGCCCCAGCATTTT.

V and J are TRBV12-5 and TRBJ2-5, with D perhaps matching TRBD1 (6 bases). This CDR3 contains 16 residues. In germline, CDR1 is LGHNT, CDR2 FRNRAP. Trimming stripped 6 bases from V and 3 bases from J, with 20 bases between. The CDR3 sequence: CASGSDSRILKETQYF. The CDR3 DNA reads as TGTGCTAGTGGATCGGACAGCCGGATTTTGAAAGAGACCCAGTACTTC.

CDR3 nucleotides: TGTGCCAGCAGCTTGGGGTTACAGGGGGGAGATGGCTACACCTTC. This codes for CASSLGLQGGDGYTF. This chain links TRBV5-4 with TRBJ1-2; TRBD1 agrees at 8 bases. The J segment lost 6 bases and the V segment lost 0 bases, leaving 7 bases of the junction unmatched. The CDR3 spans 15 residues. CDR1 is SGHNT, CDR2 YYREEE, per germline (reference sequence). The full variable domain, rest sourced from reference TRBV5-4 and TRBJ1-2, is ETGVTQSPTHLIKTRGQQVTLRCSSQSGHNTVSWYQQALGQGPQFIFQYYREEENGRGNFPPRFSGLQFPNYSSELNVNALELDDSALYLCASSLGLQGGDGYTFGSGTRLTVV.

This chain links TRBV2 with TRBJ1-1; perhaps TRBD1 as D (5 bases). Germline V gene lookup returns CDR1 SNHLY and CDR2 FYNNEI. Between the trimmed V and J ends, which lost 4 bases and 8 bases, there was a span of 20 bases. The CDR3 has 15 amino acids. As DNA, the CDR3 is TGTGCCAGCAGTGCCCTCGAGCAGGGCGGGATAGAAGCTTTCTTT. This codes for CASSALEQGGIEAFF.

The chain employs TRBV6-5 and TRBJ1-1; TRBD1 aligns across 10 bases. CDR1 MNHEY and CDR2 SVGAGI come from the germline V gene. The V segment lost 10 bases and the J segment 7 bases; nucleotides outside the gene matches: 15. This CDR3 has 15 residues. CDR3 in amino acids: CATLPGQGFYGEAFF. CDR3 bases: TGTGCCACCCTACCGGGACAGGGGTTTTATGGTGAAGCTTTCTTT.

The rearrangement uses TRBV24-1 and TRBJ1-4; the match to TRBD1 covers 9 bases. V shed 4 bases and J 8 bases; nucleotides not matched to a gene: 10. CDR3 length: 16 amino acids. Germline values: CDR1 KGHDR, CDR2 SFDVKD. DNA of the CDR3: TGTGCCACCAGTGAATCCTCCGGGACAGGGAGCGAAAAACTGTTTTTT. As protein: CATSESSGTGSEKLFF.

The V gene is TRBV6-5, the J gene TRBJ2-7, with TRBD1 matching over 7 bases. The CDR3 runs 15 residues. Germline V gene sequence: CDR1 MNHEY, CDR2 SVGAGI. J was trimmed by 3 bases and V by 10 bases; bases with no gene match: 15. The CDR3 sequence is CATSSGGILIYEQYF. The CDR3 nucleotides read TGTGCCACGTCGTCAGGGGGAATACTAATCTACGAGCAGTACTTC.

This chain uses TRBV11-1 with TRBJ2-1, with D unclear. CDR3 length: 16 residues. Germline V gives CDR1 SGHAT, CDR2 FQDESV (reference sequence). The V end was cut by 5 bases, the J end by 2 bases, with 16 bases between. CDR3 amino acids: CASSRAITSPYNEQFF. The CDR3 DNA reads TGTGCCAGCAGCCGGGCAATCACCAGCCCCTACAATGAGCAGTTCTTC.